Listed here is a single TCR beta chain. Its recognized antigen is unknown. Base qualities are missing; no much larger clone stands one base away. Library prep was done by the immunoSEQ multiplex PCR assay. A mixture of 60 forward primers for TCR Vbeta segments and 13 reverse primers for TCR Jbeta segments was used in the multiplex PCR. A multiplex PCR assay on genomic DNA amplified the CDR3 region of rearranged TCR beta genes. The amplified TCR beta libraries were sequenced on the Illumina HiSeq System as 87-base-pair reads. Per the source publication's procedure: A later analysis counted approximately 74 million unique TCR beta chains across the 550 to 750 repertoires, and about 10 million of these chains were shared by at least two donors. To remove PCR and sequencing errors, raw reads were error-corrected and collapsed into unique sequences using a nearest-neighbor algorithm that merged closely related sequences. To assign V, D and J gene segments, CDR3 sequences were aligned to IMGT reference sequences. For a sequence to be retained, a match of at least six nucleotides was required to both a V gene segment and a J gene segment. A rearrangement was called productive if the CDR3 had no stop codons and remained in frame with V and J, and every other rearrangement was called non-productive. Following IMGT convention, CDR3 was defined as the stretch from the second conserved V-encoded cysteine to the conserved J-encoded phenylalanine. In an earlier analysis of more than 550 of the donors, sequences lacking an unambiguous match to a single V gene segment were excluded. In an earlier analysis of 587 of the donors, V segments were called functional above 56.7% productive rearrangements and were called segregating when the between-donor standard deviation exceeded 5%. A statistical classification framework was developed to diagnose cytomegalovirus status using the catalog of TCR beta chain sequences. In a later analysis, TCR nucleotide sequences were compared against IMGT/GENE-DB human TR gene sequences so that V and J genes could be assigned. In a later analysis, CDR3 sequences and most-parsimonious VDJ recombination scenarios were assigned using the TCRdist pipeline. A later analysis defined each TCR beta chain by its CDR3 amino acid sequence plus V-gene family, and excluded reads lacking a unique V-gene family. As a way to deal with suspected cross-contamination and a sequencing artifact, a later analysis dropped hundreds of nucleotide sequences that were highly shared and had low generation probability. In a later analysis, a clonal expansion index was calculated for each public chain from normalized within-repertoire ranks of inferred template counts. In a later analysis, generation probabilities were computed with a VDJ recombination model fitted to out-of-frame rearrangements, and the resulting probabilities were checked against IGoR. In a later analysis, hypergeometric tests were used to score TCR-TCR, TCR-HLA and TCR-CMV co-occurrence, with a repertoire-size bias correction applied to TCR pairs. To estimate false discovery rates, a later analysis permuted the HLA or CMV assignments 20 times. In a later analysis, co-occurring TCRs were grouped with DBSCAN, and TCRdist sequence similarity was added when clustering was performed within HLA-allele-positive subsets. Repertoires with fewer than 30,000 or more than 120,000 public chains, plus five repertoires with anomalous nucleotide sharing, were excluded from co-occurrence clustering. The source is immuneACCESS, and TCRdb retained only in-frame sequences with V and J called. Part of the clones is not carried over; for the studies checked, unresolved V genes explain less than half of this, and the remainder is unexplained. The V and J calls and clone size were taken over from that table, and D and trimming were inferred from the DNA. For this sample the table gives approximately 190,000 clones, of which roughly 84% were detected only once. The ten largest make up about 2.6% of the sample.

This sample is part of a study of cytomegalovirus exposure and HLA in healthy donors (dated by TCRdb to 2015 to 2018). Context from the whole study: According to an earlier analysis of a few hundred of the donors, about 180 million T cells yielded 100 million or so unique TCR beta sequences and approximately 300 Gb of sequence data. An early release that covered some 630 HLA-typed donors contained about 300 gigabases of sequencing data and 75 million to 100 million unique TCR sequences. The genetic ancestry cluster associated with self-reported Caucasian donors included 65% to 90% of the approximately 410 genotyped donors. The study aimed to test whether cataloging public T cell receptors could reveal signatures of past pathogen exposure. The study profiled the T cell repertoires of approximately 700 subjects by immunosequencing and related them to cytomegalovirus serostatus. Besides the first cohort of approximately 670 subjects, a separate validation cohort made up of 120 different subjects was used. To predict cytomegalovirus infection status, the study brought together high-throughput TCR immunosequencing, statistical association of individual TCRs with disease status, and machine learning. In a later analysis, previously published TCR beta repertoires from 666 donors were re-analyzed and high-resolution HLA genotyping was added so that TCR occurrence patterns could be studied. Rather than using new phenotypic data, the later analysis identified candidate immune exposures from TCR beta sequences and from how often those sequences occurred across donors. To decide whether each TCR beta V gene segment behaved as functional or pseudogenic, an earlier analysis of some 540 of the donors relied on high-throughput TCR beta sequencing. Alongside the repertoire data, information on donor age, sex, ethnicity and CMV serostatus was compiled. In a later genetic analysis, genome-wide SNP genotypes for about 65% of the roughly 700 donors were used, and that subset was treated as a discovery cohort. Every repertoire in the discovery cohort had been generated on one and the same sequencing platform. Both class I and class II loci were covered by HLA typing, at four-digit resolution. The number of typed donors differed by locus: 629-630 for A, B, C, DRB1 and DQB1; 500 to 550 for DQA1; some 590 for DPA1; and about 470 for DPB1. Five DR-DQ haplotypes were treated as single units for association and clustering because of strong linkage in the cohort. On average, around 200,000 unique TCR beta nucleotide sequences were sequenced per donor among about 400 genotyped donors of the cohort, with 15% to 20% of those sequences being non-productive.

In total, 666 healthy bone marrow donors made up the cohort. At the time of sampling, every cohort member was nominally healthy, though immune exposures that went unrecorded were likely present. The donor was CMV seropositive and was included in the group of almost 300 seropositive cohort members. Every donor gave a peripheral blood sample, and the peripheral blood mononuclear cells from that sample were used for TCR beta sequencing. Genomic DNA extraction from the blood cell samples was performed with the Qiagen DNeasy Blood Extraction Kit. Unmatched junction bases come to 6, with V trimmed by 4 bases and J by 0 bases. Measured from the cysteine to the phenylalanine, the CDR3 is 15 residues long. Only the CDR3 DNA is retained, 45 bases long and in frame from the first base. Via the germline V gene, CDR1 is SGHDN and CDR2 FVKESK. Overall study outcomes, separate from this receptor: Correlated functional status among segregating V segments might be attributable to linkage disequilibrium, but an unknown experimental factor could not be ruled out. The authors suggested that the approach could potentially be extended to other disease states and immunological phenotypes. The only immune exposure information available for the cohort was CMV serostatus. The sequencing pipeline was judged likely to have produced a cluster of highly shared sequence variants as a technical artifact. Presence/absence analyses assumed roughly uniform sequencing depth across donors, an assumption that may not hold. Some IMGT-functional V segments, including TRBV6-2 and TRBV6-3, could not be distinguished by the 87-base-pair reads and were therefore excluded. Strong co-occurrence of HLA alleles, especially DR and DQ, made assigning TCR associations to individual alleles difficult. In a later analysis, several top co-occurrence clusters were reported to appear linked to parvovirus B19, influenza, CMV and Epstein-Barr virus. An earlier analysis of some 590 of the donors showed that most TCR beta V segments appeared in productive rearrangements either about 90% or about 30% of the time, which broadly matched IMGT annotations. The earlier analysis of approximately 560 of the donors excluded seventeen rarely observed V segments, including chromosome 9 orphons, because counts were too low. This cohort had only TCR beta chains sequenced, and the lack of alpha or paired-chain data limited which features could be detected. V-gene and J-gene trimming of TCR beta chains was associated with a missense DCLRE1C variant in a later genetic analysis, and the association was replicated in an independent cohort. According to a later analysis, TCR association rates differed among HLA loci, with DRB1 alleles showing the most associated TCRs and HLA-C alleles showing the fewest. In vitro tests confirmed that three of the cytomegalovirus-associated TCR beta chains recognize cytomegalovirus antigens. Most CMV-associated TCR beta chains appeared to be HLA-restricted in a later analysis, and the HLA associations seemed to be driven largely by CMV exposure. A total of 150 or so TCR beta chains were listed by the study as associated with cytomegalovirus. Specific HLA alleles were associated with around 18,000 TCR beta sequences at a false discovery rate of 0.05 in a later analysis. Because HLA typing was unavailable for some donors at each locus, only the typed subset was used in association tests. Compared with equally common non-associated chains, HLA-associated TCR beta chains in a later analysis were more clonally expanded and had lower generation probabilities. The classifier was reported to diagnose cytomegalovirus status with high specificity and sensitivity in both the original cohort and the validation cohort. Across donors, most TCR sequences were observed very rarely, whereas some public TCRs were present in many individuals. In a later genetic analysis, fewer N-insertions in productive TCRs were reported among donors in an Asian-associated ancestry cluster than the approximately 710-donor mean. A further reported finding was that TCR beta sequences accurately predicted the HLA-A and HLA-B alleles for most subjects in the first cohort.

What was sequenced was PBMCs. The source of this sequence is a woman aged 50 to 60 in good health and CMV-seropositive. The rearrangement combines TRBV14 with TRBJ2-7; 7 bases in the middle match TRBD1. The CDR3 amino acid sequence is: CASSRDSGSSYEQYF. At the DNA level, the sequence is TGTGCCAGCAGCCGGGACAGTGGTAGCTCCTACGAGCAGTACTTC.